Listed below are T cell receptor beta chains from one sample, sequenced in a study of shared clonotypes between healthy human individuals. Produced via immunoSEQ multiplex PCR; TCRdb's table is partial and in-frame only. This sample has more than 2 million clones, with around 93% found just once. Material for sequencing was naive CD8+ T cells from PBMCs. These receptors all stem from a man between 18 and 35 years old in good health. Some clones in this sample may be carry-over from other donors' samples. CDR3s include the opening cysteine and the closing phenylalanine or tryptophan. Fields, in order: V gene, clone size, J gene, D gene, CDR3 protein, CDR3 DNA. A D gene is named only where the DNA matches it firmly. Part of the rows lack a size; the others show once, few, many or a class for expanded clones.

>TRBV18|.|TRBJ2-5|.
CASSPGTVSLQETQYF
TGTGCCAGCTCACCCGGCACAGTTTCCCTGCAAGAGACCCAGTACTTC
>TRBV9|.|TRBJ2-6|TRBD2
CASSERPSGGASGANVLTF
TGTGCCAGCAGCGAGAGACCCTCGGGAGGAGCGTCTGGGGCCAACGTCCTGACTTTC
>TRBV9|.|TRBJ2-7|.
CASSVGSGREQYF
TGTGCCAGCAGCGTAGGTTCAGGGAGAGAGCAGTACTTC
>TRBV28|.|TRBJ1-1|TRBD1
CASSLHRGLEVDSYGRSLTEAFF
TGTGCCAGCAGTTTGCACAGGGGGCTAGAAGTGGATTCTTACGGGAGGTCGCTCACTGAAGCTTTCTTT
>TRBV9|.|TRBJ1-2|TRBD1
CASSPGQGNYGYTF
TGTGCCAGCAGCCCGGGACAGGGTAACTATGGCTACACCTTC
>TRBV6-5|.|TRBJ1-2|.
CASRSREGGYGYTF
TGTGCCAGCAGGTCCAGGGAGGGGGGCTATGGCTACACCTTC
>TRBV5-4|.|TRBJ2-7|.
CASSFSGQAAYEQYF
TGTGCCAGCAGCTTCTCGGGACAAGCAGCCTACGAGCAGTACTTC
>TRBV28|.|TRBJ1-5|.
CASSPRDSNQPQHF
TGTGCCAGCAGCCCCCGGGACAGCAATCAGCCCCAGCATTTT
>TRBV19|once|TRBJ2-3|.
CASSIVSGSTDTQYF
TGTGCCAGTAGTATAGTGAGCGGGAGCACAGATACGCAGTATTTT
>TRBV27|.|TRBJ2-7|.
CASSVRWDTSYYEQYF
TGTGCCAGCAGTGTCCGGTGGGACACAAGCTACTACGAGCAGTACTTC
>TRBV9|.|TRBJ2-2|.
CASSGHVGGKAGELFF
TGTGCCAGCAGCGGTCACGTCGGAGGGAAAGCCGGGGAGCTGTTTTTT
>TRBV30|.|TRBJ2-2|.
CAWSDPLAGRAANTGELFF
TGTGCCTGGAGCGACCCCCTGGCGGGCCGAGCCGCGAACACCGGGGAGCTGTTTTTT
>TRBV6-1|.|TRBJ2-7|TRBD1
CASSGRDRSYEQYF
TGTGCCAGCAGTGGAAGGGACAGATCCTACGAGCAGTACTTC
>TRBV7-9|.|TRBJ1-6|.
CASSKDGVRSPLHF
TGTGCCAGCAGTAAAGACGGAGTTCGTTCACCCCTCCACTTT
>TRBV9|.|TRBJ1-1|.
CASSVVVGSTEAFF
TGTGCCAGCAGCGTAGTCGTGGGGAGCACTGAAGCTTTCTTT
>TRBV7-9|.|TRBJ1-6|.
CASSFANSPLHF
TGTGCCAGCAGCTTTGCGAATTCACCCCTCCACTTT
>TRBV18|.|TRBJ2-2|.
CASTPDISNTGELFF
TGTGCCAGCACTCCAGACATCTCGAACACCGGGGAGCTGTTTTTT
>TRBV5-1|.|TRBJ1-2|.
CASSLATVSGYTF
TGCGCCAGCAGCTTGGCTACGGTCAGCGGCTACACCTTC
>TRBV27|.|TRBJ1-1|.
CATRVWSRDKRTEAFF
TGTGCCACCAGGGTGTGGTCTAGGGACAAGCGGACTGAAGCTTTCTTT
>TRBV5-5|.|TRBJ2-1|.
CASIPPTTYNEQFF
TGTGCCAGCATCCCCCCGACAACCTACAATGAGCAGTTCTTC
>TRBV6-5|.|TRBJ1-1|.
CASSYSMAVLNTEAFF
TGTGCCAGCAGTTACTCGATGGCAGTTTTGAACACTGAAGCTTTCTTT
>TRBV7-9|.|TRBJ2-3|.
CASSLGTDSTDTQYF
TGTGCCAGCAGCTTAGGGACAGATAGCACAGATACGCAGTATTTT
>TRBV9|.|TRBJ1-3|.
CASSTGGVDTIYF
TGTGCCAGCAGCACCGGAGGGGTCGACACCATATATTTT
>TRBV11-2|.|TRBJ2-1|.
CASSPQLPNEQFF
TGTGCCAGCAGCCCGCAATTGCCAAATGAGCAGTTCTTC
>TRBV7-2|.|TRBJ2-1|TRBD2
CASSPGTSGWEEQFF
TGTGCCAGCAGCCCCGGGACTAGCGGGTGGGAAGAGCAGTTCTTC
>TRBV7-9|.|TRBJ2-1|.
CASSIGSGDWNEQFF
TGTGCCAGCAGCATCGGATCGGGAGATTGGAATGAGCAGTTCTTC
>TRBV15|.|TRBJ2-4|.
CATSRGREGRGNIQYF
TGTGCCACCAGCAGAGGAAGGGAAGGCAGAGGAAACATTCAGTACTTC
>TRBV27|.|TRBJ2-2|.
CASSLSAGITGELFF
TGTGCCAGCAGTTTATCAGCCGGGATTACCGGGGAGCTGTTTTTT
>TRBV28|.|TRBJ2-7|.
CASSFAGPYEQYF
TGTGCCAGCAGTTTTGCGGGTCCCTACGAGCAGTACTTC
>TRBV19|few|TRBJ2-1|TRBD2
CASSTTGTSYEQFF
TGTGCCAGTAGTACCACCGGGACTAGTTATGAGCAGTTCTTC
>TRBV6-5|.|TRBJ2-1|TRBD1
CASSYLGDRGHNEQFF
TGTGCCAGCAGTTACTTAGGGGACAGGGGTCACAATGAGCAGTTCTTC
>TRBV7-9|.|TRBJ2-3|.
CASSLAPWAASTDTQYF
TGTGCCAGCAGCTTAGCTCCGTGGGCCGCCAGCACAGATACGCAGTATTTT
>TRBV5-1|.|TRBJ2-2|.
CASRYQTPIAGELFF
TGCGCCAGCCGGTACCAGACGCCAATTGCCGGGGAGCTGTTTTTT
>TRBV5-1|.|TRBJ2-3|.
CASSLWGPTDTQYF
TGCGCCAGCAGCTTGTGGGGGCCCACAGATACGCAGTATTTT
>TRBV6-1|.|TRBJ1-4|.
CASRGGNREKLFF
TGTGCCAGCAGGGGGGGTAACCGTGAAAAACTGTTTTTT
>TRBV6-5|.|TRBJ2-5|.
CASSYVAGGYQETQYF
TGTGCCAGCAGTTATGTGGCAGGAGGGTACCAAGAGACCCAGTACTTC
>TRBV4-3|.|TRBJ2-3|TRBD2
CASSQDIAQYVRLAGPDTQYF
TGCGCCAGCAGCCAAGATATCGCACAGTACGTAAGACTAGCGGGCCCAGATACGCAGTATTTT
>TRBV11-2|.|TRBJ1-1|.
CASSLVIEGTNTEAFF
TGTGCCAGCAGCTTAGTCATCGAGGGGACTAACACTGAAGCTTTCTTT
>TRBV7-9|.|TRBJ2-2|.
CASSPTEGGGELFF
TGTGCCAGCAGCCCAACGGAGGGAGGCGGGGAGCTGTTTTTT
>TRBV7-9|few|TRBJ1-1|.
CASSLVEGNTEAFF
TGTGCCAGCAGCTTAGTTGAGGGGAACACTGAAGCTTTCTTT
>TRBV30|.|TRBJ2-1|.
CAYFSRSSYNEQFF
TGTGCCTACTTCAGTCGAAGCTCCTACAATGAGCAGTTCTTC
>TRBV9|once|TRBJ2-7|.
CASSAGSGTVYEQYF
TGTGCCAGCAGCGCCGGGTCCGGGACGGTCTACGAGCAGTACTTC
>TRBV2|.|TRBJ1-1|.
CASGWTVMNTEAFF
TGTGCCAGCGGATGGACGGTCATGAACACTGAAGCTTTCTTT
>TRBV11-2|.|TRBJ2-1|.
CASSLDLSWNEQFF
TGTGCCAGCAGCTTAGATCTCTCGTGGAATGAGCAGTTCTTC
>TRBV11-2|.|TRBJ1-5|TRBD1
CASSPRDRDQPQHF
TGTGCCAGCAGCCCTAGGGACAGGGATCAGCCCCAGCATTTT
>TRBV4-3|.|TRBJ2-7|.
CASSQDFAGFHYEQYF
TGCGCCAGCAGCCAAGATTTCGCGGGATTTCACTACGAGCAGTACTTC
>TRBV11-2|once|TRBJ2-1|.
CASSLVGTFGYNEQFF
TGTGCCAGCAGCTTAGTCGGGACATTTGGATACAATGAGCAGTTCTTC
>TRBV7-9|.|TRBJ2-1|TRBD1
CASSSPLGTANEQFF
TGTGCCAGCAGCTCCCCCCTCGGGACAGCCAATGAGCAGTTCTTC